A single sample gave rise to the 27 T cell receptor beta chains below, sequenced in a study of technical replicates of blood from a few donors. The protocol was immunoSEQ multiplex PCR, while the TCRdb copy is restricted to in-frame clones and leaves out a portion. The sample includes tens of thousands of clones, around 90% of them seen just once. Material: PBMCs. The receptors here all came from a human donor in good health. Some clones in this sample may be carry-over from other donors' samples.

V and J are TRBV12-5 and TRBJ1-5, with D uncertain. Trimming removed 1 base from V and 3 bases from J, with 4 bases in between. Germline loops: CDR1 LGHNT, CDR2 FRNRAP. There are 13 residues in the CDR3. The CDR3 region has the DNA TGTGCTAGTGGTTTGGCCTTCAATCAGCCCCAGCATTTT. It specifies CASGLAFNQPQHF.

The chain has TRBV7-2 and TRBJ1-1, with TRBD1 matching over 7 bases. CDR1 and CDR2 (germline): SGHTA, FQGNSA. V dropped 2 bases and J dropped 2; count of bases not matched to a gene: 2. There are 14 residues in the CDR3. Here the CDR3 DNA reads TGTGCCAGCAGCTTAAGACAGGGCAACACTGAAGCTTTCTTT. It specifies CASSLRQGNTEAFF.

The rearrangement uses TRBV19 and TRBJ1-4; no reliable D call. V was pared by 0 bases and J by 8 bases, with 10 bases between. The CDR3 totals 14 residues. Germline CDR1 and CDR2: LNHDA and SQIVND (reference sequence). The CDR3 DNA follows: TGTGCCAGTAGTATAGATGTGAGCGGGGAAAAACTGTTTTTT. Amino acids: CASSIDVSGEKLFF.

The chain combines TRBV15 with TRBJ1-2; D gene unclear. The V gene's germline CDR1 is LNHNV and CDR2 YYDKDF (reference sequence). Trimming stripped 0 bases from V and 0 bases from J, with 11 bases between. The CDR3 consists of 16 residues. The CDR3 DNA is TGTGCCACCAGCAGAGATCCAGAGGTTTCTAACTATGGCTACACCTTC. Amino acids: CATSRDPEVSNYGYTF.

V and J are TRBV5-1 and TRBJ2-3, with 8 bases matching TRBD1. CDR1 is SGHRS and CDR2 is YFSETQ in the germline V gene. The CDR3 is 15 residues long. V lost 0 bases to trimming and J lost 5 bases; unmatched junction nucleotides: 5. CDR3 protein: CASSLARGLGDTQYF. CDR3 nucleotide sequence: TGCGCCAGCAGCTTGGCCAGGGGGCTAGGAGATACGCAGTATTTT.

This chain links TRBV6-5 with TRBJ1-2; D remains ambiguous. The CDR3 has 13 amino acids. Trimming pared 8 bases from V and 2 bases from J, leaving 12 bases between. The germline V gene has CDR1 MNHEY and CDR2 SVGAGI. The chain's CDR3 is CASGETRNYGYTF. The CDR3 DNA is TGTGCCAGCGGGGAGACCCGCAACTATGGCTACACCTTC.

Here the CDR3 DNA reads TGTGCCAGCAGCACGCAGGGGGGGGAGCTGTTTTTT. Translating gives CASSTQGGELFF. The gene calls are TRBV7-3 and TRBJ2-2; D may be TRBD1 (6 bases). The CDR3 contains 12 residues. In germline, CDR1 is SGHTA, CDR2 FQGTGA. V lost 5 bases and J 8 bases, leaving 9 bases between the germline ends.

The chain recombines TRBV18 with TRBJ2-7; 9 bases are shared with TRBD1. V was clipped by 2 bases and J by 7 bases; unmatched bases: 9. Germline V gene sequence: CDR1 KGHSH, CDR2 LQKENI. The CDR3 extends over 15 amino acids. The CDR3 nucleotides are TGTGCCAGCTCACCATCATTACAGGGGGCGCGTGAGCAGTACTTC. Translated, it gives CASSPSLQGAREQYF. Full variable domain (remainder filled in from reference TRBV18 and TRBJ2-7): NAGVMQNPRHLVRRRGQEARLRCSPMKGHSHVYWYRQLPEEGLKFMVYLQKENIIDESGMPKERFSAEFPKEGPSILRIQQVVRGDSAAYFCASSPSLQGAREQYFGPGTRLTVT.

V is TRBV6-5 and J is TRBJ1-1; D is undetermined. V was shortened by 2 bases and J by 1 base, with 5 bases between the two germline ends. Germline assignment: CDR1 MNHEY and CDR2 SVGAGI. The CDR3 spans 13 residues. CDR3: CASSYRGNTEAFF. CDR3 bases: TGTGCCAGCAGTTACCGGGGGAACACTGAAGCTTTCTTT.

The chain joins TRBV9 to TRBJ1-2, with D maybe TRBD1 (6 bases). The V end was cut by 2 bases, the J end by 2 bases, with 13 bases between. Germline loops: CDR1 SGDLS, CDR2 YYNGEE. The CDR3 is 15 amino acids. The CDR3 here is CASSVGWTANYGYTF. CDR3 bases: TGTGCCAGCAGCGTCGGATGGACAGCCAACTATGGCTACACCTTC.

The chain joins TRBV10-3 to TRBJ2-3, with a possible D match to TRBD2 (6 bases). There are 17 residues in the CDR3. Trimming shortened V by 0 bases and J by 3 bases, and 16 bases separated the two germline ends. Looked up from germline, CDR1 is ENHRY and CDR2 is SYGVKD. CDR3 nucleotides: TGTGCCATCAGTGAGTCCTGGACGTCCCGGGGGACAGATACGCAGTATTTT. Amino acids: CAISESWTSRGTDTQYF.

This clone occurred once. The chain combines TRBV14 with TRBJ2-7; a weak D match, TRBD2 (5 bases). The germline gives CDR1 SGHDN, CDR2 FVKESK. This CDR3 has 14 amino acids. The V gene lost 1 base and the J gene lost 0 bases, with 7 bases spanning the gap. The CDR3 is CASSQGLSSYEQYF. DNA of the CDR3: TGTGCCAGCAGCCAAGGACTAAGCTCCTACGAGCAGTACTTC.

V usage is TRBV7-3 and J usage is TRBJ1-1, with TRBD1 identical over 7 bases. Germline V gene sequence: CDR1 SGHTA, CDR2 FQGTGA. The CDR3 consists of 13 residues. V was pared by 4 bases and J by 5 bases, with 4 bases of the junction left unmatched. CDR3 region: CASSSTGLTEAFF. CDR3 DNA sequence: TGTGCCAGCAGCTCGACAGGGTTGACTGAAGCTTTCTTT. Full variable domain (missing parts from reference TRBV7-3 and TRBJ1-1): GAGVSQTPSNKVTEKGKYVELRCDPISGHTALYWYRQSLGQGPEFLIYFQGTGAADDSGLPNDRFFAVRPEGSVSTLKIQRTERGDSAVYLCASSSTGLTEAFFGQGTRLTVV.

The chain is built from TRBV6-1 and TRBJ2-7; weak D call: TRBD1 (6 bases). Germline-derived CDR1 and CDR2 are MNHNS and SASEGT. The germline V and J ends were trimmed by 6 bases and 2 bases, with 17 bases remaining between them. This CDR3 comprises 15 residues. CDR3 sequence: CASRQTGTLTYEQYF. CDR3 nucleotide sequence: TGTGCCAGCAGACAAACCGGGACACTAACCTACGAGCAGTACTTC.

The V call is TRBV5-6, the J call TRBJ2-4; the match to TRBD1 covers 7 bases. CDR1 and CDR2 from the germline V gene are SGHDT and YYEEEE. The ends lost 4 bases at V and 3 bases at J; junction bases unmatched: 4. This CDR3 is 14 amino acids long. The CDR3 bases are TGTGCCAGCAGCAGAACAGGGGACAAAAACATTCAGTACTTC. It yields the protein CASSRTGDKNIQYF.

In DNA form, the CDR3 reads TGTGCCTGGAGCAGGGATAGCAATCAGCCCCAGCATTTT. Translation: CAWSRDSNQPQHF. The chain links TRBV30 to TRBJ1-5, with TRBD1 as a possible D gene (5 bases). The V end was cut by 3 bases, the J end by 0 bases, with 6 bases between. The CDR3 extends over 13 amino acids. The germline gives CDR1 GTSNPN, CDR2 SVGIG (reference sequence). The whole variable domain, remainder taken from reference TRBV30 and TRBJ1-5, is SQTIHQWPATLVQPVGSPLSLECTVEGTSNPNLYWYRQAAGRGLQLLFYSVGIGQISSEVPQNLSASRPQDRQFILSSKKLLLSDSGFYLCAWSRDSNQPQHFGDGTRLSIL.

This sequence joins TRBV2 and TRBJ2-5; D gene ambiguous. The germline V gene has CDR1 SNHLY and CDR2 FYNNEI. V was cut by 6 bases and J by 2 bases, with 10 bases left in between. This CDR3 has 13 amino acids. CDR3 in DNA: TGTGCCAGCAGCCGAAACTGGCAAGAGACCCAGTACTTC. It codes for CASSRNWQETQYF.

This clone was picked up many times. The rearrangement links TRBV4-3 to TRBJ2-7; D might be TRBD1 (5 bases). With 1 base removed from V and 3 bases from J, the gap between germline ends came to 13 bases. Germline-derived CDR1 and CDR2 are LGHNA and YSLEER. The CDR3 totals 15 residues. In DNA form, the CDR3 reads TGCGCCAGCAGCCAAGTAATTGCCGACAGCTACGAGCAGTACTTC. This encodes CASSQVIADSYEQYF.

J is TRBJ2-5 and V is TRBV7-9; TRBD2 agrees at 8 bases. CDR1 and CDR2 from the germline V gene are SEHNR and FQNEAQ (reference sequence). J gave up 5 bases and V 5 bases, and 10 bases lay outside the gene matches. The CDR3 loop spans 15 amino acids. The CDR3: CASSPLAGSGETQYF. The DNA for the CDR3 is TGTGCCAGCAGCCCTCTAGCGGGTTCGGGGGAGACCCAGTACTTC.

The chain carries TRBV19 and TRBJ2-7, with 9 bases identical to TRBD1. Germline V lookup: CDR1 LNHDA, CDR2 SQIVND (reference sequence). CDR3 length: 15 residues. The J segment lost 2 bases and the V segment lost 6 bases, leaving 8 bases of the junction unmatched. The DNA of the CDR3 is TGTGCCAGTAGCCAGGGACAGGGTAGGACCTACGAGCAGTACTTC. Translation gives CASSQGQGRTYEQYF.

This chain uses TRBV4-2 with TRBJ2-3; 10 nucleotides match TRBD2. The CDR3 has 16 residues. Germline CDR1 LGHNA, CDR2 YNFKEQ. Trimming at V came to 4 bases and at J to 4 bases, leaving 8 bases not matched to a gene. CDR3 loop: CASSLRASGGPDTQYF. The CDR3 nucleotides are TGTGCCAGCAGCCTTCGGGCTAGCGGGGGCCCAGATACGCAGTATTTT.

This clone was counted only a few times. The chain recombines TRBV2 with TRBJ2-2, with 7 bases lining up with TRBD1. V lost 4 bases, J lost 5 bases, and 4 bases stayed unmatched. This CDR3 region has 14 residues. The germline V gene encodes CDR1 SNHLY and CDR2 FYNNEI. The CDR3 reads CASSVRQGTGELFF. CDR3 in DNA: TGTGCCAGCAGTGTGAGACAGGGAACCGGGGAGCTGTTTTTT.

The V call is TRBV6-6, the J call TRBJ2-7, with D possibly TRBD1 on 6 matching bases. Germline CDR1 MNHNY, CDR2 SVGAGI (reference sequence). The CDR3 has 15 residues. V was clipped by 7 bases and J by 2 bases, with 18 bases between them. CDR3 coding DNA: TGTGCCAGCACCGCTGGGTCCAGGGGTCCCTACGAGCAGTACTTC. Translation: CASTAGSRGPYEQYF.

The chain recombines TRBV2 with TRBJ1-1, with D unresolved. Trimming stripped 5 bases from V and 5 bases from J, with 15 bases between. The CDR3 covers 14 residues. Germline CDR1 is SNHLY and CDR2 is FYNNEI. The CDR3 DNA is TGTGCCAGCAGTCCAGGTAGGAGGTGGACTGAAGCTTTCTTT. Residues: CASSPGRRWTEAFF.

Notes on this clone: One junction end disagrees with the germline gene, perhaps due to a read error. This rearrangement joins TRBV5-4 to TRBJ1-1, with D hard to call. The germline CDR1 and CDR2 sequences are SGHNT and YYREEE (reference sequence). The CDR3 has 10 residues. The CDR3 DNA sequence: TGTGCCAGCAGCCAATATAGCCGACGATTT. Its translation is CASSQYSRRF.

This rearrangement joins TRBV4-3 to TRBJ2-7; 10 bases are shared with TRBD2. V dropped 2 bases and J dropped 0; count of bases not matched to a gene: 4. The length of the CDR3 is 16 residues. CDR1 is LGHNA, CDR2 YSLEER, per germline. The CDR3 DNA reads as TGCGCCAGCAGCCAACTTAGCGGGGGGCCCTCCTACGAGCAGTACTTC. This codes for CASSQLSGGPSYEQYF.

J is TRBJ1-4 and V is TRBV5-4; D is uncertain. Germline V lookup: CDR1 SGHNT, CDR2 YYREEE (reference sequence). With 1 base removed from V and 6 bases from J, the gap between germline ends came to 7 bases. The CDR3 is 13 amino acids. This CDR3 reads CASSLIGDEKLFF. Written as DNA, the CDR3 is TGTGCCAGCAGCTTGATCGGGGATGAAAAACTGTTTTTT.